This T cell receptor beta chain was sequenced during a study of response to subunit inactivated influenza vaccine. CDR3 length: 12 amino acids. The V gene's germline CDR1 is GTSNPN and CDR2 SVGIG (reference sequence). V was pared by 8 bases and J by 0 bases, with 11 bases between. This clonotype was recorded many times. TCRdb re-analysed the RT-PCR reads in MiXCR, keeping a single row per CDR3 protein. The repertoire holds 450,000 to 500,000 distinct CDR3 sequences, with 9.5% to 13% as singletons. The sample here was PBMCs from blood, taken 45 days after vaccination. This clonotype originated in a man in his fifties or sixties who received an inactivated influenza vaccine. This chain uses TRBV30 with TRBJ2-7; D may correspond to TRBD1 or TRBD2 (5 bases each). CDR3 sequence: CAGGRSSYEQYF. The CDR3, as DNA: TGTGCCGGGGGTAGGTCCTCCTACGAGCAGTACTTC.